Presented here are 28 T cell receptor beta chains from one specimen sequenced in a study of T cell clonality in common variable immunodeficiency. Sequencing used immunoSEQ multiplex PCR; TCRdb keeps in-frame clones, though not all of them. The sample was found to contain about 34,000 clones, and every one recurs. Study-wide findings and caveats: Fewer deletions and N-nucleotide insertions were reportedly seen in common variable immunodeficiency TCR beta sequences.

Their antigens remain unidentified. The sample taken for sequencing was peripheral blood mononuclear cells. The receptor source for this set is a human donor with common variable immunodeficiency.

Ten or more counts support this clone. The read stops 3 residues short of the end of the CDR3; the missing end is completed from the germline J gene. The chain recombines TRBV6-2 or TRBV6-3 with TRBJ2-7; the D gene is possibly TRBD1 (5 bases). V dropped 8 bases and J dropped 4 bases, with 15 bases sitting between them. Germline V lookup: CDR1 MNHEY, CDR2 SVGEGT. The CDR3 loop spans 13 amino acids. CDR3 bases read: TGTGCCAGCCGGAACCCGCAGGGTTACGAG. This codes for CASRNPQGYE. The full-length CDR3 reads as CASRNPQGYEQYF.

This clone was counted many times. The missing CDR3 end, 3 residues past where the read stops, is filled in from the germline J gene. The rearrangement uses TRBV29-1 and TRBJ1-1; unclear D gene. V shed 4 bases and J shed 0 bases, with 9 bases lying between them. CDR3 length: 13 residues. CDR1 is SQVTM, CDR2 ANQGSEA, per germline. The sequenced part of the CDR3 DNA is TGCAGCGTTGTACAGCCCTTGAACACTGAA. It codes for CSVVQPLNTE. The full CDR3 is CSVVQPLNTEAFF.

This clone was observed many times. Read coverage stops 3 residues before the CDR3 terminus; the germline J gene supplies the remainder. J is TRBJ2-3 and V is TRBV6-2 or TRBV6-3, with unresolved D. V lost 6 bases and J 4 bases, leaving 8 bases between the germline ends. Looked up from germline, CDR1 is MNHEY and CDR2 is SVGEGT. This CDR3 is 12 amino acids long. CDR3 amino acids: CASSLSADTQYF. CDR3 bases read: TGTGCCAGCAGCCTCAGCGCAGATACG.

This clone was counted ten times or more. The read stops 3 residues short of the end of the CDR3; the missing end is completed from the germline J gene. This chain links TRBV5-1 with TRBJ1-5; D unclear. The V gene lost 1 base and the J gene lost 5 bases, with 7 bases spanning the gap. The CDR3 runs to 13 residues. Germline CDR1 and CDR2: SGHRS and YFSETQ. The CDR3 loop reads CASSLSTDQPQHF. The CDR3 bases that were read are TGCGCCAGCAGCTTGTCAACAGATCAGCCC.

This clone was recorded a few times. The sequenced fragment ends 3 residues before the CDR3 boundary, so the rest is inferred from the germline J gene. The chain employs TRBV6-2 or TRBV6-3 and TRBJ2-3, with TRBD2 as a possible D gene (6 bases). The CDR3 contains 13 residues. With 5 bases removed from V and 3 bases from J, the gap between germline ends came to 9 bases. The germline V gene encodes CDR1 MNHEY and CDR2 SVGEGT. The CDR3 bases that were read are TGTGCCAGCAGTCGGGACTCTACAGATACG. Its translation is CASSRDSTDT. From start to end, the CDR3 is CASSRDSTDTQYF.

A remark on this clone: The missing CDR3 end, 3 residues past where the read stops, is filled in from the germline J gene. The chain recombines TRBV7-7 with TRBJ2-3; 9 positions match TRBD2. Trimming cost V 1 base and J 4 bases; bases outside gene matches: 9. This CDR3 spans 17 amino acids. Germline V gene sequence: CDR1 SSHAT, CDR2 FNYEAQ (reference sequence). The sequenced part of the CDR3 DNA is TGTGCCAGCAGCTTAGGGGGGGCTAGCGGGAACGCAGATACG. This translates into CASSLGGASGNADT. The whole CDR3 region reads CASSLGGASGNADTQYF.

As to this clone: The read ends 3 residues early relative to the CDR3; the germline J gene fills the gap. J is TRBJ1-1 and V is TRBV19, with TRBD1 matching over 11 bases. CDR1 is LNHDA and CDR2 is SQIVND in the germline V gene (reference sequence). The junction had 22 bases not matched to a gene; V was cut back by 6 bases and J by 4 bases. The CDR3 loop spans 20 amino acids. CDR3 loop: CASSIPLPGKDRGRGTEAFF. The DNA read from the CDR3 is TGTGCCAGTAGCATTCCCTTGCCCGGTAAGGACAGGGGGCGCGGCACTGAA.

At least ten counts were recorded for this clone. The CDR3 sequence: CASSRGETGGYEQYF. CDR3 bases read: TGTGCCAGCAGCCGGGGAGAGACAGGGGGCTACGAG. This sequence joins TRBV7-2 and TRBJ2-7, with 9 bases fitting TRBD1. Sequencing ends 3 residues short of the CDR3 end; the germline J gene provides the rest. V lost 5 bases to trimming and J lost 3 bases; unmatched junction nucleotides: 8. Per the germline V gene, CDR1 is SGHTA and CDR2 is FQGNSA. The CDR3 is 15 amino acids.

This clone was detected many times. The missing CDR3 end, 3 residues past where the read stops, is filled in from the germline J gene. The chain uses TRBV5-4 and TRBJ1-1, with TRBD1 matching over 10 bases. Germline V gene sequence: CDR1 SGHNT, CDR2 YYREEE (reference sequence). The CDR3 is made up of 15 amino acids. V was clipped by 0 bases and J by 4 bases; unmatched bases: 3. CDR3 DNA, as far as it was read: TGTGCCAGCAGCTTGGAGACAGGGGGCATCACTGAA. Protein: CASSLETGGITE. The full CDR3 sequence reads CASSLETGGITEAFF.

This clone was seen ten or more times. The CDR3 is cut off 3 residues early in the read; its end comes from the germline J gene. The V and J genes are TRBV7-9 and TRBJ1-1; D is unclear. Germline V gene sequence: CDR1 SEHNR, CDR2 FQNEAQ (reference sequence). Trimming removed 5 bases from V and 7 bases from J, with 11 bases in between. The CDR3 sequence is 12 residues long. Incomplete CDR3 DNA: TGTGCCAGCAGCCCACAGCTGTTTGAA. Translating gives CASSPQLFE. The full CDR3 sequence reads CASSPQLFEAFF.

CDR3 region: CASSLSGGMYNEQFF. The covered CDR3 bases are TGTGCCAGCAGCTTATCAGGGGGGATGTACAATGAG. V usage is TRBV7-9 and J usage is TRBJ2-1, with D maybe TRBD1 (7 bases). Read data end 3 residues before the CDR3 end; the end is taken from the germline J gene. Germline CDR1 reads SEHNR; CDR2 reads FQNEAQ (reference sequence). V was clipped by 2 bases and J by 4 bases, with 12 bases between them. The CDR3 is 15 amino acids.

This clone has just a few counts. Read sequence stops 3 residues before the CDR3 end, and the germline J gene provides the missing end. This chain links TRBV19 with TRBJ2-5; 7 positions agree with TRBD1. This CDR3 region has 14 residues. Unmatched junction bases numbered 8, after V lost 9 bases and J lost 1 base. Germline values: CDR1 LNHDA, CDR2 SQIVND (reference sequence). CDR3 residues: CASSTQGIQETQYF. The sequenced CDR3 bases are TGTGCCAGCTCGACACAGGGGATCCAAGAGACC. The full variable domain, completed using reference TRBV19 and TRBJ2-5, is DGGITQSPKYLFRKEGQNVTLSCEQNLNHDAMYWYRQDPGQGLRLIYYSQIVNDFQKGDIAEGYSVSREKKESFPLTVTSAQKNPTAFYLCASSTQGIQETQYFGPGTRLLVL.

This clone was recorded many times. The read ends 3 residues early relative to the CDR3; the germline J gene fills the gap. The J gene is TRBJ2-5, the V gene TRBV29-1; D is perhaps TRBD2 (5 bases). V lost 8 bases and J 5 bases, leaving 12 bases between the germline ends. This CDR3 has 11 residues. Germline CDR1 SQVTM, CDR2 ANQGSEA. This chain's CDR3 is CSSRGQETQYF. The sequenced CDR3 bases are TGCAGCTCACGCGGGCAGGAGACC.

Comment on this clone: The read is 3 residues too short to cover the CDR3 end, so that end is filled in from the germline J gene. The genes are TRBV7-6 and TRBJ1-1; D is undetermined. Germline V lookup: CDR1 SGHVS, CDR2 FNYEAQ. The CDR3 length is 14 residues. V was cut by 1 base and J by 1 base, with 7 bases left in between. The CDR3 loop reads CASSLVSGNTEAFF. The part of the CDR3 DNA that was read is TGTGCCAGCAGCTTAGTTAGCGGGAACACTGAA.

This clone showed up many times. Partial CDR3 DNA: TGTGCCAGCTCACCCCGTGGTTTAGCGGGAGTGGACGAG. Encoded protein: CASSPRGLAGVDE. The CDR3 in full is CASSPRGLAGVDEQYF. The chain links TRBV18 to TRBJ2-7, with 9 nucleotides matching TRBD2. The missing CDR3 end, 3 residues past where the read stops, is filled in from the germline J gene. The CDR3 is made up of 16 amino acids. Trimming at V came to 3 bases and at J to 5 bases, leaving 11 bases not matched to a gene. CDR1 and CDR2 from the germline V gene are KGHSH and LQKENI.

This clone was found many times. The CDR3 extends 3 residues past the end of the read, so its final part is completed from the germline J gene. The chain recombines TRBV10-3 with TRBJ1-1; possibly TRBD1 for D (6 bases). This CDR3 contains 13 residues. Trimming cost V 4 bases and J 7 bases, with 13 bases left between them. CDR1 ENHRY and CDR2 SYGVKD come from the germline V gene. CDR3 loop: CAISATGKSEAFF. The sequenced part of the CDR3 DNA is TGTGCCATCAGTGCAACAGGGAAGAGTGAA.

As to this clone: Read sequence stops 3 residues before the CDR3 end, and the germline J gene provides the missing end. The rearrangement links TRBV18 to TRBJ1-5; the D gene is possibly TRBD1 (6 bases). The germline CDR1 and CDR2 sequences are KGHSH and LQKENI. CDR3 length: 14 residues. V was clipped by 6 bases and J by 7 bases, with 16 bases between them. CDR3 sequence reads: CASSRGGLDQPQHF. The covered CDR3 bases are TGTGCCAGCTCCAGGGGCGGGTTAGACCAGCCC.

As regards this clone: With the read ending 3 residues before the CDR3 end, the germline J gene is used to fill in that end. The rearrangement joins TRBV7-8 to TRBJ2-7; 12 nucleotides line up with TRBD2. CDR1 and CDR2 from the germline V gene are SGHVS and FQNEAQ. The V gene end was trimmed by 5 bases and the J gene end by 6 bases; junction bases not matched to a gene: 5. CDR3 length: 14 amino acids. CDR3 DNA, as far as it was read: TGTGCCAGCAGCATTCTAGCGGGAGGGATCGAG. Encoded protein: CASSILAGGIE. The entire CDR3 reads CASSILAGGIEQYF.

Many counts were recorded for this clone. The read comes to an end 3 residues before the CDR3 does, leaving the germline J gene to fill in the end. In the same sample, other DNA sequences code for this CDR3. The chain joins TRBV7-3 to TRBJ2-2; 10 nucleotides line up with TRBD2. Germline trimming cut 5 bases from V and 4 bases from J; bases unmatched to any gene: 7. The CDR3 has 16 residues. From germline, CDR1 is SGHTA and CDR2 FQGTGA. CDR3 sequence reads: CASSTSGARGTGELFF. The CDR3 bases that were read are TGTGCCAGCAGCACTAGCGGGGCACGAGGCACCGGGGAG.

A remark on this clone: Possible read error: a much larger clone is one base away. Read data end 3 residues before the CDR3 end; the end is taken from the germline J gene. This chain joins TRBV6-2 or TRBV6-3 and TRBJ1-5; 9 bases map to TRBD1. From germline, CDR1 is MNHEY and CDR2 SVGEGT. This CDR3 is 14 amino acids long. CDR3 bases read: TGTGCCGGCAGTCCCGGGACAGGGCATCAGCCC. Its protein product is CAGSPGTGHQP. The CDR3 in full is CAGSPGTGHQPQHF.

This clone showed up many times. The CDR3 bases that were read are TGTGCCAGCAGCTACCTGACAGGCGAATCCTACGAG. It yields the protein CASSYLTGESYE. The whole CDR3 sequence reads CASSYLTGESYEQYF. The chain uses TRBV11-3 and TRBJ2-7; the D gene is possibly TRBD1 (6 bases). The read falls 3 residues short of the CDR3 end, and the missing part is taken from the germline J gene. Trimming cost V 4 bases and J 1 base, with 14 bases left between them. The CDR3 has 15 amino acids. The germline V gene has CDR1 SGHNT and CDR2 YENEEA.

As regards this clone: The observed sequence ends 3 residues before the CDR3 terminus, with the missing tail filled in from the germline J gene. The chain combines TRBV5-1 with TRBJ2-3; TRBD2 matches 12 bases. Germline-derived CDR1 and CDR2 are SGHRS and YFSETQ. The CDR3 is 16 residues long. The V segment lost 4 bases and the J segment 4 bases; nucleotides outside the gene matches: 7. The DNA read from the CDR3 is TGCGCCAGCAGCCCTCGACTAGCGGGAGTGGCAGATACG. Amino acid sequence: CASSPRLAGVADT. The whole CDR3 protein is CASSPRLAGVADTQYF.

This clone was recorded at least ten times. The CDR3 end lies 3 residues beyond the end of the read and is filled in from the germline J gene. The rearrangement joins TRBV28 to TRBJ1-2; D uncertain. CDR1 is MDHEN, CDR2 SYDVKM, per germline. Deletions cut 3 bases from V and 0 bases from J, with 11 bases between. The length of the CDR3 is 15 residues. The CDR3 bases that were read are TGTGCCAGCAGTTTGCGGCTAGTCCCTAACTATGGC. It is translated as CASSLRLVPNYG. The complete CDR3 protein is CASSLRLVPNYGYTF.

On this clone: The read gets to within 3 residues of the CDR3 end, and the germline J gene fills in the rest. This chain uses TRBV7-9 with TRBJ2-7, with a tentative D call TRBD1 (5 bases). Germline loops: CDR1 SEHNR, CDR2 FQNEAQ (reference sequence). This CDR3 comprises 14 residues. Trimming stripped 1 base from V and 2 bases from J, with 9 bases between. CDR3 residues: CASSLGLGPYEQYF. CDR3 DNA, as far as it was read: TGTGCCAGCAGCTTAGGCCTGGGGCCCTACGAG.

This clone was detected only a few times. The read ends 3 residues early relative to the CDR3; the germline J gene fills the gap. This chain joins TRBV18 and TRBJ2-7; maybe TRBD1 (6 bases). V lost 9 bases and J lost 3, with 18 bases in between. The CDR3 loop spans 14 amino acids. Germline V gene data show CDR1 as KGHSH and CDR2 as LQKENI. The sequenced part of the CDR3 DNA is TGTGCCAGTCGTCAGGACAGCCTCGACTACGAG. Amino acid sequence: CASRQDSLDYE. The full CDR3 sequence reads CASRQDSLDYEQYF. Full variable domain (rest looked up from reference TRBV18 and TRBJ2-7): NAGVMQNPRHLVRRRGQEARLRCSPMKGHSHVYWYRQLPEEGLKFMVYLQKENIIDESGMPKERFSAEFPKEGPSILRIQQVVRGDSAAYFCASRQDSLDYEQYFGPGTRLTVT.

This clone appeared many times. The CDR3 DNA, read in part, is TGTGCCAGCGGACAGGGCACGAACACCGGGGAG. This translates into CASGQGTNTGE. The full CDR3 is CASGQGTNTGELFF. The V call is TRBV10-3, the J call TRBJ2-2; 8 bases agree with TRBD1. Sequencing ends 3 residues short of the CDR3 end; the germline J gene provides the rest. Trimming removed 10 bases from V and 0 bases from J; junction bases left unmatched: 4. CDR1 is ENHRY and CDR2 is SYGVKD in the germline V gene. This CDR3 has 14 residues.

This clone was observed a handful of times. The read ends 3 residues shy of where the CDR3 ends; the end is completed using the germline J gene. V and J are TRBV13 and TRBJ2-1; 9 nucleotides align to TRBD2. V trimming: 5 bases; J trimming: 8 bases; junction bases outside the gene matches: 10. The CDR3 has 15 residues. Per the germline V gene, CDR1 is PRHDT and CDR2 is FYEKMQ (reference sequence). The part of the CDR3 DNA that was read is TGTGCCAGCAGCCCCGGTAGCGGGAGCTTCTATGAG. Translating gives CASSPGSGSFYE. The entire CDR3 is CASSPGSGSFYEQFF. The whole variable domain, remainder taken from reference TRBV13 and TRBJ2-1, is AAGVIQSPRHLIKEKRETATLKCYPIPRHDTVYWYQQGPGQDPQFLISFYEKMQSDKGSIPDRFSAQQFSDYHSELNMSSLELGDSALYFCASSPGSGSFYEQFFGPGTRLTVL.

This clone has more than one count but fewer than ten. This may be a read error: a much more frequent sequence differs by one nucleotide. The CDR3 end is not reached by the read, which stops 3 residues before it; the germline J gene fills it in. The rearrangement links TRBV18 to TRBJ2-1; D might be TRBD2 (5 bases). Germline CDR1 and CDR2: KGHSH and LQKENI. Between the trimmed V and J ends, which lost 3 bases and 2 bases, there was a span of 11 bases. The length of the CDR3 is 15 residues. Incomplete CDR3 DNA: TGTGCCAGCTCACCCCCGGGTAGCGCCTACAATGAG. This codes for CASSPPGSAYNE. The full CDR3 is CASSPPGSAYNEQFF.